This entry features one T cell receptor beta chain sequence. Its matching antigen is unknown. This CDR3 is built from 13 residues. The germline V and J ends were trimmed by 11 bases and 3 bases, with 16 bases remaining between them. CDR1 and CDR2 (germline): ENHRY, SYGVKD. The sample is drawn from a study of cytomegalovirus exposure and HLA in healthy donors. Whole-study findings and limits: Most of the TCR beta V segments (in an earlier analysis) were productive either about 90% or about 30% of the time.

Primers for the PCR totalled 60 Vbeta and 13 Jbeta. This table comes from immunoSEQ multiplex PCR, and its TCRdb copy is limited to in-frame clones, with some not included. Among fewer than 200,000 clones listed, 70% to 80% were seen once. The chain employs TRBV10-3 and TRBJ1-2; no reliable D call. Sequenced sample: PBMCs. The TCR originated in a man aged 30 to 45 in good health and CMV-seropositive. The CDR3 region is CALGGEADYGYTF. The CDR3 DNA reads as TGTGCCCTCGGCGGGGAGGCGGACTATGGCTACACCTTC.